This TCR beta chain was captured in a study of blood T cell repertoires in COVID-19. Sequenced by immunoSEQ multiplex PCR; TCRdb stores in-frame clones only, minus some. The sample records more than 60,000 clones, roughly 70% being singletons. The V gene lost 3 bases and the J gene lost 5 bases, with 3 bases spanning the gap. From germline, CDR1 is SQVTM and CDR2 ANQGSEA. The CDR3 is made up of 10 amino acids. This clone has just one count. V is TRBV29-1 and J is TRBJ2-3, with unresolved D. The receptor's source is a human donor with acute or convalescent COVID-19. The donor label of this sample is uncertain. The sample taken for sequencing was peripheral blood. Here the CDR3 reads CSVDGDTQYF. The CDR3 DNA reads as TGCAGCGTTGACGGAGATACGCAGTATTTT.